The next 9 T cell receptor beta chains were all read from a single sample in a study of blood T cell repertoires in COVID-19. Generated by immunoSEQ multiplex PCR, the TCRdb table keeps only in-frame clones and is missing some. This table holds about 160,000 clones, roughly 88% found once. The sequenced material came from peripheral blood. The receptors stem from a woman aged 80 or older with active or convalescent COVID-19.

CDR3 sequence (DNA): TGTGCCAGCAGTTCCAGCAGGGTCGAGCAGTACTTC. Encoded protein: CASSSSRVEQYF. The V call is TRBV5-6, the J call TRBJ2-7, with D possibly being TRBD1 (5 bases). V shed 5 bases and J shed 6 bases, with 12 bases lying between them. CDR3 length equals 12 residues. Germline V gene lookup returns CDR1 SGHDT and CDR2 YYEEEE.

The rearrangement links TRBV10-3 to TRBJ2-3; perhaps TRBD1 as D (5 bases). In germline, CDR1 is ENHRY, CDR2 SYGVKD. V lost 7 bases and J lost 1, with 12 bases in between. CDR3 length: 14 residues. CDR3 bases: TGTGCCATCACCCCCGACAGCGGCACAGATACGCAGTATTTT. It codes for CAITPDSGTDTQYF.

The V gene is TRBV5-8, the J gene TRBJ1-1; 7 nucleotides agree with TRBD1. Germline V gene lookup returns CDR1 SGHTS and CDR2 YDEGEE. Trimming cost V 4 bases and J 0 bases; bases outside gene matches: 3. This CDR3 is built from 14 residues. DNA of the CDR3: TGTGCCAGCAGCGGCGGACAGGTGAACACTGAAGCTTTCTTT. Its translation is CASSGGQVNTEAFF. The full variable domain, completed using reference TRBV5-8 and TRBJ1-1, is EAGVTQSPTHLIKTRGQQATLRCSPISGHTSVYWYQQALGLGLQFLLWYDEGEERNRGNFPPRFSGRQFPNYSSELNVNALELEDSALYLCASSGGQVNTEAFFGQGTRLTVV.

The chain has TRBV5-4 and TRBJ2-5; D might be TRBD2 (6 bases). The CDR3 is 15 amino acids. Trimming took off 4 bases at V and 1 base at J, with 14 bases between the two ends. Germline CDR1 SGHNT, CDR2 YYREEE (reference sequence). CDR3 residues: CASSPDPSAQETQYF. The DNA of the CDR3 is TGTGCCAGCAGCCCGGATCCTAGCGCCCAAGAGACCCAGTACTTC.

This chain connects TRBV6-5 to TRBJ1-2; no clear D gene. Trimming removed 0 bases from V and 8 bases from J, with 10 bases in between. This CDR3 region has 13 residues. Germline CDR1 MNHEY, CDR2 SVGAGI. CDR3: CASSYSGLWGYTF. The CDR3 DNA reads as TGTGCCAGCAGTTACTCGGGCTTATGGGGCTACACCTTC.

The rearrangement joins TRBV18 to TRBJ2-3; D is uncertain. Germline V CDR1 and CDR2: KGHSH, LQKENI. CDR3 size: 12 residues. The V gene lost 2 bases and the J gene lost 6 bases, with 6 bases spanning the gap. This CDR3 reads CASSPRTDTQYF. The CDR3, as DNA: TGTGCCAGCTCACCAAGAACTGATACGCAGTATTTT.

This chain connects TRBV5-1 to TRBJ2-2; 8 bases line up with TRBD1. The CDR3 loop spans 15 amino acids. Germline assignment: CDR1 SGHRS and CDR2 YFSETQ. The ends lost 4 bases at V and 1 base at J; junction bases unmatched: 3. CDR3 sequence (DNA): TGCGCCAGCAGCACTGGACAGGGGAACACCGGGGAGCTGTTTTTT. Encoded protein: CASSTGQGNTGELFF.

For this clone: Germline is not matched at one junction end, which may reflect a read error. The rearrangement uses TRBV5-1 and TRBJ1-5, with 7 bases that match TRBD1. This CDR3 has 15 amino acids. Germline lookup yields CDR1 SGHRS and CDR2 YFSETQ. CDR3 sequence (DNA): TGCGCCAGCAGCCCTAATGGAGACAGGGATCAACCCCAGCATTTT. Residues: CASSPNGDRDQPQHF.

The chain joins TRBV10-3 to TRBJ1-2; the D is unclear. Germline V gene data show CDR1 as ENHRY and CDR2 as SYGVKD. This CDR3 has 12 residues. V shed 4 bases and J shed 4 bases, with 7 bases lying between them. The CDR3 loop is CAISASVYGYTF. The CDR3 bases are TGTGCCATCAGTGCCTCAGTCTATGGCTACACCTTC.